A single sample gave rise to the 10 T cell receptor beta chains below, sequenced in a study of shared clonotypes between healthy human individuals. CD8 cells classed as naive were CD45RO-negative and positively selected for CCR7, excluding terminally differentiated effector memory CD45RA+ cells. TCRdb keeps only in-frame clones here, not all; method: immunoSEQ multiplex PCR. The data show around 1.9 million clones, with 85% to 95% seen just once and around 1.8% held by the top ten. The sequenced sample was naive CD8+ T cells from PBMCs. All receptors come from a man aged 18 to 29 in good health. Some clones in this sample may be carry-over from other donors' samples.

This clone is a singleton in its sample. The same CDR3 can be traced to other DNA sequences in this sample. The V call is TRBV5-1, the J call TRBJ2-7; 7 bases are shared with TRBD1. The CDR3 length is 14 residues. Unmatched junction bases numbered 6, after V lost 4 bases and J lost 2 bases. Germline CDR1 SGHRS, CDR2 YFSETQ. CDR3 residues: CASSLNRGPYEQYF. DNA of the CDR3: TGCGCCAGCAGCCTCAACAGGGGTCCCTACGAGCAGTACTTC.

DNA for the CDR3: TGTGCCAGCAGCCCGTCGCCTGGACACACCGGGGAGCTGTTTTTT. It specifies CASSPSPGHTGELFF. This chain connects TRBV9 to TRBJ2-2, with D hard to call. V was pared by 4 bases and J by 3 bases, with 13 bases between. CDR1 is SGDLS and CDR2 is YYNGEE in the germline V gene. The CDR3 has 15 amino acids.

This clone was recorded only once. The rearrangement links TRBV7-9 to TRBJ2-7, with D possibly being TRBD1 (6 bases). This CDR3 is 15 amino acids long. V lost 5 bases and J lost 5, with 19 bases in between. CDR1 and CDR2 from the germline V gene are SEHNR and FQNEAQ (reference sequence). For the CDR3, the DNA is TGTGCCAGCAGCAGGTGGTTGGCAGGGGACCACGAGCAGTACTTC. It codes for CASSRWLAGDHEQYF.

This chain links TRBV28 with TRBJ1-1; tentative D call: TRBD1 (5 bases). V lost 4 bases and J 13 bases, leaving 22 bases between the germline ends. This CDR3 comprises 14 residues. CDR1 is MDHEN, CDR2 SYDVKM, per germline. CDR3 bases: TGTGCCAGCAGTTCCCACATAGGGGCAGAGGTTGGTTTCTTT. Protein: CASSSHIGAEVGFF.

This chain connects TRBV4-2 to TRBJ2-1; D possibly corresponds to TRBD2 (6 bases). This CDR3 has 15 amino acids. Trimming took off 3 bases at V and 6 bases at J, with 15 bases between the two ends. Germline V gene lookup returns CDR1 LGHNA and CDR2 YNFKEQ. The DNA of the CDR3 is TGTGCCAGCAGCCAGGGGGAGGCGCGGGCCAATGAGCAGTTCTTC. It is translated as CASSQGEARANEQFF.

The J gene is TRBJ1-1, the V gene TRBV14; no reliable D call. V dropped 4 bases and J dropped 1 base, with 22 bases sitting between them. CDR3 size: 18 residues. Germline-derived CDR1 and CDR2 are SGHDN and FVKESK. This CDR3 is CASSLIEPGLWENTEAFF. In nucleotides, the CDR3 is TGTGCCAGCAGCCTTATCGAACCGGGTCTATGGGAGAACACTGAAGCTTTCTTT.

This chain joins TRBV11-3 and TRBJ2-1; 8 nucleotides align to TRBD2. The CDR3 contains 17 residues. The V gene end was trimmed by 5 bases and the J gene end by 0 bases; junction bases not matched to a gene: 9. The V gene's germline CDR1 is SGHNT and CDR2 YENEEA. The CDR3 sequence is CASSPRLASSSYNEQFF. DNA for the CDR3: TGTGCCAGCAGCCCGAGACTAGCGTCAAGCTCCTACAATGAGCAGTTCTTC.

J is TRBJ2-7 and V is TRBV27; 9 positions match TRBD2. Germline CDR1 and CDR2: MNHEY and SMNVEV (reference sequence). The ends lost 3 bases at V and 5 bases at J; junction bases unmatched: 11. The CDR3 loop spans 16 amino acids. CDR3 coding DNA: TGTGCCAGCAGTTTCCTATTAGCGGGAGCCAGGAACGAGCAGTACTTC. Its translation: CASSFLLAGARNEQYF.

V is TRBV4-1 and J is TRBJ2-1, with D hard to call. Germline CDR1 is MGHRA and CDR2 is YSYEKL. This CDR3 contains 15 residues. Trimming stripped 3 bases from V and 9 bases from J, with 18 bases between. For the CDR3, the DNA is TGCGCCAGCAGCCAGGTGAGCCCGCTGGGCGGTGAGCAGTTCTTC. Translating gives CASSQVSPLGGEQFF.

The V gene is TRBV5-1, the J gene TRBJ2-1; D uncertain. Trimming removed 1 base from V and 0 bases from J, with 20 bases in between. Germline V gene data show CDR1 as SGHRS and CDR2 as YFSETQ. This CDR3 comprises 19 residues. In DNA, the CDR3 is TGCGCCAGCAGCTTGCGGCCCAGTTCGTCTTCCAGCTCCTACAATGAGCAGTTCTTC. This sequence encodes CASSLRPSSSSSSYNEQFF.